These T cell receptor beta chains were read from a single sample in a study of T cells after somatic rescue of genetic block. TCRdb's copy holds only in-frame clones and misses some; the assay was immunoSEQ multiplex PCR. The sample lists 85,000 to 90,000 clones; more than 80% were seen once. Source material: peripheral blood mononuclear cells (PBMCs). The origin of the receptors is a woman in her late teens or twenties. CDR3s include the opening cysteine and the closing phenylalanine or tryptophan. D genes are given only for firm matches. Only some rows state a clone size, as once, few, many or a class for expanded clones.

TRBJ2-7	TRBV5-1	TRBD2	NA	TGCGCCAGCAGCTTGGCTTCGTCGGGAGGTGCCGAGCAGTACTTC	CASSLASSGGAEQYF
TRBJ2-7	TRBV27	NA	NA	TGTGCCAGCCGGAGAGCCGACAGAGGTTACGAGCAGTACTTC	CASRRADRGYEQYF
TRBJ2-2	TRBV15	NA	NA	TGTGCCACCAGCAGACGCGGGGTAGACAGAGTAAACACCGGGGAGCTGTTTTTT	CATSRRGVDRVNTGELFF
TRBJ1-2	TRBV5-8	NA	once	TGTGCCAGCAGCTTGGTGCGACGCAGGTCGGGTGGCTACACCTTC	CASSLVRRRSGGYTF
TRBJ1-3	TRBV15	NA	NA	TGTGCCACCAGCAGAGATCCGGGGTTCTCTGGAAACACCATATATTTT	CATSRDPGFSGNTIYF
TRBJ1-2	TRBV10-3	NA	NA	TGTGCCATCAATTTGTCGGGGGCACGGGTTAGTGGCTACACCTTC	CAINLSGARVSGYTF
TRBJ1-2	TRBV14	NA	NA	TGTGCCAGCAGCCCCCATCAGCAGACTAACTATGGCTACACCTTC	CASSPHQQTNYGYTF
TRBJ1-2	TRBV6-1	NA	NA	TGTGCCAGCAGTGAAGGGGGCACAGGAAGCTATGGCTACACCTTC	CASSEGGTGSYGYTF
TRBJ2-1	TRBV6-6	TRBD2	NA	TGTGCCAGTATAGCGGGAGGAGTCGATGAGCAGTTCTTC	CASIAGGVDEQFF
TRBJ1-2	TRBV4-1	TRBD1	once	TGCGCCAGCAGCCAATATGAAACGGGACAGGGGGGCTACACCTTC	CASSQYETGQGGYTF
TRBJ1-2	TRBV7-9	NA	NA	TGTGCCAGCAGCTTAGGTTCCGGGAGGATACCTAACTATGGCTACACCTTC	CASSLGSGRIPNYGYTF